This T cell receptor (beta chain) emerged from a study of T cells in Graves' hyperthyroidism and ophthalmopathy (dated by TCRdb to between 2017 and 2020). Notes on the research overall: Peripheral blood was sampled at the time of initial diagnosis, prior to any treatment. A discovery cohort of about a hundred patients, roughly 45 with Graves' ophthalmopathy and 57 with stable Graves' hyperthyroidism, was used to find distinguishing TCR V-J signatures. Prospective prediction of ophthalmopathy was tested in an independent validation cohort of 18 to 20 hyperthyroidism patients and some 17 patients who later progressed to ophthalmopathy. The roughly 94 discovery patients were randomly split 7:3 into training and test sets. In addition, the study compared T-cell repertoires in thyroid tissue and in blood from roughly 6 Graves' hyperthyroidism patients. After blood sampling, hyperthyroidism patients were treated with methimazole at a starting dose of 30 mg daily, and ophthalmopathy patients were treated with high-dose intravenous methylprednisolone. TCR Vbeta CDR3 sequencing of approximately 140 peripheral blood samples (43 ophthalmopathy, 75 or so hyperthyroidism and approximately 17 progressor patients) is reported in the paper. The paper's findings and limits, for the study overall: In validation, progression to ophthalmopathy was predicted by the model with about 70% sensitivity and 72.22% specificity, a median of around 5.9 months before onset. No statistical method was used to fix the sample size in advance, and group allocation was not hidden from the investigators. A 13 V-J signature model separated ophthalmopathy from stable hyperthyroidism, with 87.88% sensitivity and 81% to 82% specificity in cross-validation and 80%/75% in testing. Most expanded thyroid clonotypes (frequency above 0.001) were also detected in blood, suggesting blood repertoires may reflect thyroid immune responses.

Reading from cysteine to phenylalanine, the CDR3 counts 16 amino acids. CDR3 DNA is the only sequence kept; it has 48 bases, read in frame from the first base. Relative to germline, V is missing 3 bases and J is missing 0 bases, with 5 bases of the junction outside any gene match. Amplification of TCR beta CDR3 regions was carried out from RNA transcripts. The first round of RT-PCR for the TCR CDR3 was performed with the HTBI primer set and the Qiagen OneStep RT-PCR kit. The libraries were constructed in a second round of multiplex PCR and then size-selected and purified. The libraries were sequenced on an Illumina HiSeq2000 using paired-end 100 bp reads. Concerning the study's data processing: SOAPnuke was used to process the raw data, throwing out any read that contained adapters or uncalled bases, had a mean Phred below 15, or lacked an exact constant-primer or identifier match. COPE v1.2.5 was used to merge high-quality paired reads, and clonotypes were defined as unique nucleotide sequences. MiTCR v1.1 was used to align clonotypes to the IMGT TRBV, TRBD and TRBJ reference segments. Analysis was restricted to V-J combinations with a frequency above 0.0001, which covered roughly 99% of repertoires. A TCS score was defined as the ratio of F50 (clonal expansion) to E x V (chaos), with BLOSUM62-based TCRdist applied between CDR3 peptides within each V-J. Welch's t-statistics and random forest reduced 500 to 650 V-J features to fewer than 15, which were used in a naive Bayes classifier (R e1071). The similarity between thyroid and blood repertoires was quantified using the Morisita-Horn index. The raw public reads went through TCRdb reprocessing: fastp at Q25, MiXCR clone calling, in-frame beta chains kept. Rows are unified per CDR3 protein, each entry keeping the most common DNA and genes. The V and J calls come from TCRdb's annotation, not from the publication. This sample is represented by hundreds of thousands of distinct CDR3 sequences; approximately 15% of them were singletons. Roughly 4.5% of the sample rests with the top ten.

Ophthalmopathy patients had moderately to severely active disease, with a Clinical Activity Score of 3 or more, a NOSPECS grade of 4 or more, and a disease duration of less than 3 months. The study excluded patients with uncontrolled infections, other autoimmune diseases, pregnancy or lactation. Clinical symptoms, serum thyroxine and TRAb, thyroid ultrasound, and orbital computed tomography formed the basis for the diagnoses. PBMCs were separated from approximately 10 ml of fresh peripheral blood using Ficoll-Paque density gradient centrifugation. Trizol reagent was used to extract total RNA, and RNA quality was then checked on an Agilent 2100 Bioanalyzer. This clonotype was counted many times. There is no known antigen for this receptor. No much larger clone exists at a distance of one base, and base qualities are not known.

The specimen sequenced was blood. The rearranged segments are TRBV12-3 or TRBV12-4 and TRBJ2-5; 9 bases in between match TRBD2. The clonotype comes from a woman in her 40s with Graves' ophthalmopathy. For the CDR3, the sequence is CASSFPSGKYQETQYF. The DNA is TGTGCCAGCAGTTTCCCTAGCGGGAAGTACCAAGAGACCCAGTACTTC.